The next 27 T cell receptor beta chains were all read from a single sample in a study of blood T cell repertoires in COVID-19. Sequencing used immunoSEQ multiplex PCR; TCRdb keeps in-frame clones, though not all of them. Altogether some 270,000 clones are present, 84% being singletons, with the ten largest covering less than 2%. What was sequenced was peripheral blood. These receptors all stem from a woman in her forties who had recovered from COVID-19.

The genes are TRBV5-4 and TRBJ2-2, with 8 bases that match TRBD1. This CDR3 spans 15 amino acids. V was pared by 4 bases and J by 1 base, with 3 bases of the junction left unmatched. From germline, CDR1 is SGHNT and CDR2 YYREEE (reference sequence). Written as DNA, the CDR3 is TGTGCCAGCAGCCAGGGACAGGTGAACACCGGGGAGCTGTTTTTT. Translation gives CASSQGQVNTGELFF.

This clone came up once. The chain combines TRBV29-1 with TRBJ2-7, with D tentatively TRBD1 (6 bases). Germline V CDR1 and CDR2: SQVTM, ANQGSEA. V shed 3 bases and J shed 4 bases, with 13 bases lying between them. This CDR3 is built from 13 residues. The CDR3 nucleotides read TGCAGCGTTGATCAGGGGCCCTCTTACGAGCAGTACTTC. This gives the protein CSVDQGPSYEQYF.

J is TRBJ1-6 and V is TRBV2; D may be TRBD1 (6 bases). V dropped 11 bases and J dropped 8 bases, with 22 bases sitting between them. The germline V gene encodes CDR1 SNHLY and CDR2 FYNNEI. The CDR3 is 15 residues long. The CDR3 DNA reads TGTGCCGCCTCGCCGGTAGGGACATCCTATTCACCCCTCCACTTT. Translated, it gives CAASPVGTSYSPLHF.

V and J are TRBV10-1 and TRBJ2-3; perhaps TRBD2 as D (6 bases). CDR3 length equals 17 residues. Germline loops: CDR1 WNHNN, CDR2 SYGVQD (reference sequence). V was cut by 3 bases and J by 5 bases, with 21 bases left in between. CDR3 sequence reads: CASSEPRGAPRGDTQYF. Written as DNA, the CDR3 is TGCGCCAGCAGTGAACCACGCGGGGCCCCTCGGGGAGATACGCAGTATTTT.

This rearrangement joins TRBV7-5 to TRBJ1-4; TRBD1 is the table's D call and was not checked against the DNA. TRBV7-5 is tagged as a pseudogene. CDR3 length: 17 amino acids. The CDR3 loop is CVRSLAWDRTTNEKLFF. The CDR3 DNA reads as TGTGTCAGAAGCTTAGCGTGGGACAGGACAACTAATGAAAAACTGTTTTTT.

The genes are TRBV2 and TRBJ1-3; 8 nucleotides align to TRBD1. The CDR3 has 15 amino acids. V trimming: 4 bases; J trimming: 4 bases; junction bases outside the gene matches: 6. CDR1 and CDR2 (germline): SNHLY, FYNNEI. DNA of the CDR3: TGTGCCAGCAGTGCTGAGACAGGGGCAGGAAACACCATATATTTT. As protein: CASSAETGAGNTIYF.

The V gene is TRBV2, the J gene TRBJ1-5, with 7 bases that match TRBD1. V shed 7 bases, J shed 3 bases, and the junction held 6 bases outside the gene matches. Germline loops: CDR1 SNHLY, CDR2 FYNNEI. The CDR3 covers 14 residues. DNA of the CDR3: TGTGCCAGCAACCGGGACAGCGCCAATCAGCCCCAGCATTTT. Translation: CASNRDSANQPQHF.

The count of this clone is one. The rearrangement links TRBV9 to TRBJ2-2, with 7 bases matching TRBD1. Germline V lookup: CDR1 SGDLS, CDR2 YYNGEE. The CDR3 extends over 16 amino acids. Germline trimming cut 4 bases from V and 5 bases from J; bases unmatched to any gene: 11. This CDR3 is CASSPRDRTRTGELFF. As DNA, the CDR3 is TGTGCCAGCAGCCCCCGGGACAGAACAAGGACCGGGGAGCTGTTTTTT.

As concerns this clone: Other DNA variants within this sample encode the same CDR3. The chain is built from TRBV19 and TRBJ1-1; 8 nucleotides agree with TRBD1. The germline V gene encodes CDR1 LNHDA and CDR2 SQIVND (reference sequence). CDR3 length: 12 amino acids. J lost 5 bases, V lost 9 bases, and 5 bases had no gene match. In DNA form, the CDR3 reads TGTGCCAGCCGTACAGGGGGAACTGAAGCTTTCTTT. Its protein product is CASRTGGTEAFF.

The rearrangement uses TRBV27 and TRBJ2-3; no definite D call. Germline values: CDR1 MNHEY, CDR2 SMNVEV (reference sequence). CDR3 size: 14 residues. Trimming stripped 4 bases from V and 0 bases from J, with 8 bases between. CDR3 sequence (DNA): TGTGCCAGCAGTTCCTTAACTAGCACAGATACGCAGTATTTT. Translated: CASSSLTSTDTQYF.

This chain connects TRBV4-1 to TRBJ1-2; tentatively, D is TRBD1 (5 bases). With 3 bases removed from V and 2 bases from J, the gap between germline ends came to 16 bases. The CDR3 is made up of 16 amino acids. Germline V CDR1 and CDR2: MGHRA, YSYEKL. DNA of the CDR3: TGCGCCAGCAGCCACCCCCGGCAGGGCCCCAACTATGGCTACACCTTC. Translating gives CASSHPRQGPNYGYTF.

V usage is TRBV7-2 and J usage is TRBJ1-2; D possibly corresponds to TRBD1 (5 bases). V was cut by 4 bases and J by 4 bases, with 16 bases left in between. This CDR3 contains 15 residues. Germline loops: CDR1 SGHTA, CDR2 FQGNSA. The CDR3 nucleotides are TGTGCCAGCAGCTCTGCAAGGGGCCGTGTCTATGGCTACACCTTC. Encoded protein: CASSSARGRVYGYTF.

This chain joins TRBV28 and TRBJ2-1; the match to TRBD1 covers 10 bases. The CDR3 covers 17 residues. Per the germline V gene, CDR1 is MDHEN and CDR2 is SYDVKM. V lost 6 bases, J lost 5 bases, and 13 bases stayed unmatched. The CDR3 loop reads CASRTPSGTGVHNEQFF. Written as DNA, the CDR3 is TGTGCCAGCAGGACCCCGTCCGGGACAGGGGTCCACAATGAGCAGTTCTTC.

This clone came up a few times. This chain links TRBV28 with TRBJ1-1, with D unresolved. The CDR3 has 12 amino acids. CDR1 is MDHEN and CDR2 is SYDVKM in the germline V gene. V gave up 2 bases and J gave up 11 bases, with 12 bases separating them. In DNA, the CDR3 is TGTGCCAGCAGTTTACTGGAGGGCGGGGCTTTCTTT. This translates into CASSLLEGGAFF.

This rearrangement joins TRBV12-3 or TRBV12-4 to TRBJ1-1, with 7 nucleotides matching TRBD1. CDR3 length: 13 residues. Trimming at V came to 5 bases and at J to 5 bases, leaving 5 bases not matched to a gene. This CDR3 reads CASSLTGETEAFF. The CDR3 DNA follows: TGTGCCAGCAGTCTTACAGGGGAAACTGAAGCTTTCTTT.

This rearrangement joins TRBV2 to TRBJ2-3, with 8 positions matching TRBD2. This CDR3 has 14 amino acids. The junction had 7 bases not matched to a gene; V was cut back by 10 bases and J by 1 base. In germline, CDR1 is SNHLY, CDR2 FYNNEI. CDR3 sequence: CATREGRGTDTQYF. CDR3 in DNA: TGTGCCACTCGGGAGGGTAGGGGCACAGATACGCAGTATTTT.

The J gene is TRBJ2-1, the V gene TRBV4-1; D perhaps matches TRBD2 (6 bases). Looked up from germline, CDR1 is MGHRA and CDR2 is YSYEKL. This CDR3 has 13 residues. V was trimmed by 1 base and J by 6 bases, leaving 7 bases between them. CDR3 DNA sequence: TGCGCCAGCAGCCAAGGACTAGTCAATGAGCAGTTCTTC. The encoded protein is CASSQGLVNEQFF.

This chain connects TRBV7-9 to TRBJ1-6, with TRBD1 identical over 12 bases. Per germline, CDR1 SEHNR and CDR2 FQNEAQ (reference sequence). This CDR3 is built from 16 residues. The V segment lost 5 bases and the J segment 8 bases; nucleotides outside the gene matches: 7. In nucleotides, the CDR3 is TGTGCCAGCAGCCCACAAGGGACAGGGGGCTATTCACCCCTCCACTTT. Amino acids: CASSPQGTGGYSPLHF.

The gene calls are TRBV7-9 and TRBJ1-1; D unclear. CDR3 length: 15 residues. V gave up 1 base and J gave up 0 bases, with 9 bases separating them. The germline V gene has CDR1 SEHNR and CDR2 FQNEAQ (reference sequence). This CDR3 reads CASSLGGRMNTEAFF. CDR3 coding DNA: TGTGCCAGCAGCTTAGGAGGCCGCATGAACACTGAAGCTTTCTTT.

This clone has only a few counts. The chain combines TRBV5-1 with TRBJ2-5, with 7 bases matching TRBD1. Trimming cost V 0 bases and J 5 bases; bases outside gene matches: 4. Germline-derived CDR1 and CDR2 are SGHRS and YFSETQ. This CDR3 spans 14 amino acids. The CDR3 reads CASSLATGVETQYF. CDR3 DNA: TGCGCCAGCAGCTTGGCCACAGGGGTGGAGACCCAGTACTTC.

V and J are TRBV19 and TRBJ2-2; tentatively, D is TRBD2 (5 bases). This CDR3 has 12 residues. The germline gives CDR1 LNHDA, CDR2 SQIVND (reference sequence). Trimming took 1 base from V and 8 from J, leaving 5 bases between them. The CDR3 DNA reads TGTGCCAGTAGTATAGGGGAGGGGGAGCTGTTTTTT. Translated: CASSIGEGELFF.

The V gene is TRBV19, the J gene TRBJ2-1; TRBD1 agrees at 7 bases. V lost 6 bases, J lost 2 bases, and 7 bases stayed unmatched. Germline CDR1 is LNHDA and CDR2 is SQIVND (reference sequence). The CDR3 sequence is 15 residues long. The CDR3 loop reads CASSQTGDPYNEQFF. DNA of the CDR3: TGTGCCAGTAGCCAAACAGGGGACCCCTACAATGAGCAGTTCTTC.

The chain has TRBV2 and TRBJ1-2, with 9 bases lining up with TRBD1. From germline, CDR1 is SNHLY and CDR2 FYNNEI. Germline trimming cut 2 bases from V and 7 bases from J; bases unmatched to any gene: 5. The CDR3 is made up of 14 amino acids. CDR3 bases: TGTGCCAGCAGTGAACTGGACAGGGGCGTTGGCTACACCTTC. This translates into CASSELDRGVGYTF.

This sequence joins TRBV19 and TRBJ1-6, with 8 bases fitting TRBD1. This CDR3 has 13 amino acids. V shed 6 bases, J shed 6 bases, and the junction held 1 base outside the gene matches. The germline gives CDR1 LNHDA, CDR2 SQIVND (reference sequence). CDR3 sequence: CASRDRANSPLHF. CDR3 DNA: TGTGCCAGTAGGGACAGGGCTAATTCACCCCTCCACTTT.

The genes are TRBV5-6 and TRBJ1-5; D is uncertain. V was pared by 2 bases and J by 7 bases, with 16 bases between. Germline CDR1 SGHDT, CDR2 YYEEEE. This CDR3 has 15 amino acids. The CDR3 loop is CASSFLAAGGQPQHF. The CDR3 bases are TGTGCCAGCAGCTTCTTGGCAGCTGGAGGCCAGCCCCAGCATTTT. The whole variable domain, filled in from reference TRBV5-6 and TRBJ1-5, reads DAGVTQSPTHLIKTRGQQVTLRCSPKSGHDTVSWYQQALGQGPQFIFQYYEEEERQRGNFPDRFSGHQFPNYSSELNVNALLLGDSALYLCASSFLAAGGQPQHFGDGTRLSIL.

The J gene is TRBJ2-2, the V gene TRBV7-9, with D possibly matching TRBD1 (6 bases). The V end was cut by 1 base, the J end by 1 base, with 7 bases between. The CDR3 is 15 residues long. Germline-derived CDR1 and CDR2 are SEHNR and FQNEAQ (reference sequence). Written as DNA, the CDR3 is TGTGCCAGCAGCTTAGAAGGGGGGAACACCGGGGAGCTGTTTTTT. It encodes CASSLEGGNTGELFF.

This clone was counted many times. The chain is built from TRBV5-1 and TRBJ1-1, with no clear D. CDR3 length: 15 amino acids. Looked up from germline, CDR1 is SGHRS and CDR2 is YFSETQ. V was cut by 0 bases and J by 4 bases, with 13 bases left in between. DNA for the CDR3: TGCGCCAGCAGCTTGGATGGTCGGGGAATCACTGAAGCTTTCTTT. Encoded protein: CASSLDGRGITEAFF. Based on the CDR3 plus reference TRBV5-1 and TRBJ1-1, the full variable domain is KAGVTQTPRYLIKTRGQQVTLSCSPISGHRSVSWYQQTPGQGLQFLFEYFSETQRNKGNFPGRFSGRQFSNSRSEMNVSTLELGDSALYLCASSLDGRGITEAFFGQGTRLTVV.